Sequencing of this T cell receptor (beta chain) was carried out in a study of human T cells and chemical hapten exposure. Study information: Variability of per-sample TCR yields stemmed mainly from small differences in pooled library volume.

In regard to this clonotype: A read error may explain this, as a much larger clone is one base away.

The CDR3 length is 17 residues. The junction had 11 bases not matched to a gene; V was cut back by 2 bases and J by 6 bases. TCRdb passed the RACE reads through MiXCR, listing each CDR3 protein once. Seen here are 300,000 to 450,000 distinct CDR3 sequences, roughly 5% observed once, and the top ten hold under 2.5%. Time point reported: patch test 1, 2 weeks after DPC sensitization. As to treatment: therapeutic diphenylcyclopropenone sensitization with weekly scalp DPC. The input for sequencing was whole blood, taken in connection with sensitization to the hapten diphenylcyclopropenone (DPC). This sequence was found in a woman aged 45-65 years with alopecia areata. Some clones in this sample may be carry-over from other donors' samples. V is TRBV12-3 or TRBV12-4 and J is TRBJ1-2, with TRBD1 matching over 11 bases. CDR3 sequence reads: CASSLLRTGGPRDGYTF. Here the CDR3 DNA reads TGTGCCAGCAGTTTACTCCGGACAGGGGGCCCAAGGGATGGCTACACCTTC.